The sample holds a few counts of the clone carrying this T cell receptor beta chain. Its antigen is not identified. This sample stems from a study of radiotherapy plus CTLA-4 blockade in lung cancer. Points from the study as a whole: Tumor-origin TCR clones grew in blood after radiotherapy plus ipilimumab.

Profiling relied on immunoSEQ multiplex PCR, and the TCRdb table lists in-frame clones only, not all of them. The top ten hold 2.9% of the sample, which has about 60,000 clones, 65% to 85% seen once. This TCR was recovered from a human donor with non-small cell lung cancer who had a complete response to radiotherapy plus ipilimumab. Here the sequenced sample was peripheral blood, taken from a patient treated with radiotherapy plus ipilimumab.

DNA of the CDR3: TGCAGCGCCCAACAGGGGGACGGAAACACCATATATTTT. Protein sequence: CSAQQGDGNTIYF. J is TRBJ1-3 and V is TRBV29-1, with 8 bases identical to TRBD1. Unmatched junction bases numbered 6, after V lost 7 bases and J lost 4 bases. Germline V CDR1 and CDR2: SQVTM, ANQGSEA. The CDR3 has 13 amino acids. The complete variable domain, with remaining parts taken from reference TRBV29-1 and TRBJ1-3, reads SAVISQKPSRDICQRGTSLTIQCQVDSQVTMMFWYRQQPGQSLTLIATANQGSEATYESGFVIDKFPISRPNLTFSTLTVSNMSPEDSSIYLCSAQQGDGNTIYFGEGSWLTVV.